One and the same sample provided the 7 T cell receptor beta chains below, sequenced in a study of human T cells and chemical hapten exposure. One entry per CDR3 protein results from TCRdb running MiXCR on the RACE reads. The repertoire consists of 40,000 to 50,000 distinct CDR3 sequences, with over 3.5% occurring once and the leading ten covering about 26%. The time point here: patch test 1, 2 weeks after DPC sensitization. Treatment: therapeutic diphenylcyclopropenone sensitization with weekly scalp DPC. Unfractionated whole blood yielded the extracted total RNA. Source: whole blood, taken in connection with sensitization to the hapten diphenylcyclopropenone (DPC). The receptor set was obtained from a man aged 50-60 years with alopecia areata. Some clones in this sample may be carry-over from other donors' samples.

This clonotype was observed many times. The chain recombines TRBV7-2 with TRBJ2-3, with D possibly matching TRBD1 (6 bases). The CDR3 loop spans 14 amino acids. Germline CDR1 is SGHTA and CDR2 is FQGNSA. Trimming removed 0 bases from V and 7 bases from J, with 11 bases in between. The CDR3 loop reads CASSLAYRENTQYF. In DNA, the CDR3 is TGTGCCAGCAGCTTAGCGTACAGGGAGAATACGCAGTATTTT.

The sample holds one count of this clonotype. A much larger clone is a single base away; this may be a read error. V usage is TRBV3-1 and J usage is TRBJ2-7; D may match TRBD1 or TRBD2 (6 bases each). Germline CDR1 LGHDT, CDR2 YNNKEL (reference sequence). CDR3 length: 15 residues. This chain's CDR3 is CASNQGLGGTYEQYF. The CDR3 DNA follows: TGTGCCAGCAACCAAGGTTTAGGGGGGACCTACGAGCAGTACTTC.

This clonotype was found many times. The genes are TRBV6-6 and TRBJ2-5; TRBD2 matches at 8 bases. The CDR3 is 13 amino acids. Trimming took 4 bases from V and 5 from J; bases not matched to a gene: 3. Germline V CDR1 and CDR2: MNHNY, SVGAGI (reference sequence). DNA for the CDR3: TGTGCCAGCAGTTCGGGGGGGGAGGAGACCCAGTACTTC. Translation gives CASSSGGEETQYF.

The table lists this clonotype with many counts. V and J are TRBV12-3 or TRBV12-4 and TRBJ2-3, with no clear D. Trimming shortened V by 5 bases and J by 0 bases, and 12 bases separated the two germline ends. The CDR3 extends over 15 amino acids. CDR3 bases: TGTGCCAGCAGTCCGGTTGCCACCAGCACAGATACGCAGTATTTT. Its protein product is CASSPVATSTDTQYF.

In its sample, this clonotype was seen a few times. The chain combines TRBV7-2 with TRBJ1-5; 9 bases align to TRBD1. V lost 4 bases and J lost 6; bases outside the gene matches: 19. The CDR3 is made up of 19 amino acids. Germline V gene data show CDR1 as SGHTA and CDR2 as FQGNSA. CDR3 sequence reads: CASSSMDQRGDRAGQPQHF. The CDR3 region has the DNA TGTGCCAGCAGCTCGATGGACCAAAGAGGGGACAGGGCGGGTCAGCCCCAGCATTTT.

This clonotype showed up just a few times. Given a much more abundant clone one base away, this may be a read error. The chain carries TRBV12-3 or TRBV12-4 and TRBJ2-5; TRBD1 aligns across 7 bases. The CDR3 spans 15 residues. CDR3 in amino acids: CVSRQGQPNLETQYF. The CDR3 nucleotides are TGTGTCAGCAGACAGGGACAGCCAAACCTAGAGACCCAGTACTTC.

This clonotype was seen only a few times. The chain is built from TRBV18 and TRBJ1-1; D is undetermined. This CDR3 is built from 14 residues. The germline CDR1 and CDR2 sequences are KGHSH and LQKENI. Trimming took 6 bases from V and 3 from J, leaving 14 bases between them. DNA for the CDR3: TGTGCCAGCTCCGGCTCCGTGAGGGACACTGAAGCTTTCTTT. Amino acid sequence: CASSGSVRDTEAFF.